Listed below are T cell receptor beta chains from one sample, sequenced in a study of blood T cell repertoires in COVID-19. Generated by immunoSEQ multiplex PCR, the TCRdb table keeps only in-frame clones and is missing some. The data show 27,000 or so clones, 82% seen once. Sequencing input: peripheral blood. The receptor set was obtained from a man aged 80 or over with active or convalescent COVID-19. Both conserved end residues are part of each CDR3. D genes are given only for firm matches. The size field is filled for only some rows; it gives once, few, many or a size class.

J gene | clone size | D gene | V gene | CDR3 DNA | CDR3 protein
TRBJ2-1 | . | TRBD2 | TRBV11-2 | TGTGCCAGCAGCTTAATGGGGGAGGGTGGGTACAATGAGCAGTTCTTC | CASSLMGEGGYNEQFF
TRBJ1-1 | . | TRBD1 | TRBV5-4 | TGTGCCAGCAGCTTGAGGAACAGGGGCAACACTGAAGCTTTCTTT | CASSLRNRGNTEAFF
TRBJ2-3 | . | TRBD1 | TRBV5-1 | TGCGCCAGCAGCTTGACAGGGGGGCACACAGATACGCAGTATTTT | CASSLTGGHTDTQYF
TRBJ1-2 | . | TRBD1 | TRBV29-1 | TGCAGCGTTGTAGGGGGACAGGGGACAAACTATGGCTACACCTTC | CSVVGGQGTNYGYTF
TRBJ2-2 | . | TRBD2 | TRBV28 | TGTGCCACCAATAGCGGGAGTGCTTCGAACACCGGGGAGCTGTTTTTT | CATNSGSASNTGELFF
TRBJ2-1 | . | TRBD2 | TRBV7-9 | TGTGCCAGCAGCTCGACTAGCGGGAGGGCCCCCAGTGTCTTC | CASSSTSGRAPSVF
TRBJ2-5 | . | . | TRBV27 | TGTGCCAGCAAGGTAAAGGCGGGCACGCGAGAGACCCAGTACTTC | CASKVKAGTRETQYF
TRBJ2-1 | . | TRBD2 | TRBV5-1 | TGCGCCAGCAGCTTGGCTGGGGGGGGGTACAATGAGCAGTTCTTC | CASSLAGGGYNEQFF
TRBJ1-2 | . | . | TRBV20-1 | TGCAGTGCTGGGGGCCCGAGCGGCTACACCTTC | CSAGGPSGYTF
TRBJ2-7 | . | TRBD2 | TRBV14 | TGTGCCAGCAGCCGGGACTATCGCTACGAGCAGTACTTC | CASSRDYRYEQYF
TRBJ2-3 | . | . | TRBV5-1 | TGCGCCAGTGGACTTATCCCAACAGATACGCAGTATTTT | CASGLIPTDTQYF
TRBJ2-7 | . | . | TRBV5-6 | TGTGCCAGCAGCCGACCACAGGGCTACGAGCAGTACTTC | CASSRPQGYEQYF
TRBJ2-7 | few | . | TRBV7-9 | TGTGCCAGCAGCTTAGCCGGGTCCTACGAGCAGTACTTC | CASSLAGSYEQYF
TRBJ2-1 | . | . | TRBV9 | TGTGCCAGCAGCGTAGGTTCGAGAGGAAGCTTTGAGCAGTTCTTC | CASSVGSRGSFEQFF
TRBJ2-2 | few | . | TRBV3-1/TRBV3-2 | TGTGCCAGCAGCCAGAACGGCGGGGAGCTGTTTTTT | CASSQNGGELFF
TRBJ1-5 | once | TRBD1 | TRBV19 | TGTGCCAGCAGTGACAGGGTAGGTCAGCCCCAGCATTTT | CASSDRVGQPQHF
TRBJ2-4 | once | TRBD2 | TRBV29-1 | TGCAGCGCCGTGGGACTAGCGGGAGGTTGGGGAGGCAAAAACATTCAGTACTTC | CSAVGLAGGWGGKNIQYF
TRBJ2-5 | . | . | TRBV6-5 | TGTGCCAGTTCTAGGGGGGAGACCCAGTACTTC | CASSRGETQYF
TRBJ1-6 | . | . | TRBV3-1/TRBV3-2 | TGTGCCAGCAGCCTCGGTCAGGGCGGTGGAACCCTCCACTTT | CASSLGQGGGTLHF
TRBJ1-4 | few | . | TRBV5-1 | TGCGCCAGCAGCTCAATGGCCCTTAATGAAAAACTGTTTTTT | CASSSMALNEKLFF
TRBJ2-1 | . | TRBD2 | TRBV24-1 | TGTGCCACCAGTGATTTGTCAGCGGGGAACTACAATGAGCAGTTCTTC | CATSDLSAGNYNEQFF
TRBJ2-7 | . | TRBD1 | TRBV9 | TGTGCCAGCAGCCGAGGACAGGGGAGGCGCGACGAGCAGTACTTC | CASSRGQGRRDEQYF
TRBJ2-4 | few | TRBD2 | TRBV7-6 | TGTGCCAGCAGCTTGCTAGCGGCCCCCGCGCCCGACATTCAGTACTTC | CASSLLAAPAPDIQYF
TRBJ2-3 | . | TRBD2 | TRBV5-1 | TGCGCCAGCAGCCGTAGCGGGGGGGCCGGGGATACGCAGTATTTT | CASSRSGGAGDTQYF
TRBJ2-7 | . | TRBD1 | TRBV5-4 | TGTGCCAGCAGCTTGGGATTGCCCCGGGACAGGGGGGGGAGGCAGTACTTC | CASSLGLPRDRGGRQYF
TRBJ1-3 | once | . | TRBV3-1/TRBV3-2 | TGTGCCAGCAGCCAAGGGGGCTCCCGAGGACAGTGGGGAAACACCATATATTTT | CASSQGGSRGQWGNTIYF
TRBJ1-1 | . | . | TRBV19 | TGTGCCAGTTCCGGTAGTGCGAACACTGAAGCTTTCTTT | CASSGSANTEAFF
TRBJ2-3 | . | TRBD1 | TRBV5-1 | TGCGCCAGCAGCTTTGGGTATGGCAGGGGGCCGACAGATACGCAGTATTTT | CASSFGYGRGPTDTQYF
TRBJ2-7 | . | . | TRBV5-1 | TGCGCCAGCAGCTTGGGACAGACTTCCTCCTACGAGCAGTACTTC | CASSLGQTSSYEQYF
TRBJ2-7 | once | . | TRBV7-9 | TGTGCCAGCAGCTGGGGCCCTGTATCGGGTGAGCAGTACTTC | CASSWGPVSGEQYF
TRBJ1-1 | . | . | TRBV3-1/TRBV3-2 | TGTGCCAGCAGCCAGGTCGGGGGGGCGGGCACTGAAGCTTTCTTT | CASSQVGGAGTEAFF
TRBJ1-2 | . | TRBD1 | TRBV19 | TGTGCCAGTAGTTCGGGACAGGGATACTATGGCTACACCTTC | CASSSGQGYYGYTF
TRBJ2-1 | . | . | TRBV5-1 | TGCGCCAGCGGACGCCGGGAACGCAACAATGAGCAGTTCTTC | CASGRRERNNEQFF
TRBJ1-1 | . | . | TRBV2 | TGTGCCAGCAACTTAGACAGCTTAGCGAACACTGAAGCTTTCTTT | CASNLDSLANTEAFF
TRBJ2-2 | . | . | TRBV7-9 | TGTGCCAGCAGCTTAGGCGGAACCGGGGAGCTGTTTTTT | CASSLGGTGELFF
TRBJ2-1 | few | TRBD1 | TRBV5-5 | TGTGCCAGCAGCTTGGCCCCTACGGGCAGGGGGTTTGAGCAGTTCTTC | CASSLAPTGRGFEQFF
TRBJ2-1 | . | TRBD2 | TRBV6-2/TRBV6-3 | TGTGCCAGCAGTTACCGACTAGCGGGGGGGCCGGCTGAGCAGTTCTTC | CASSYRLAGGPAEQFF
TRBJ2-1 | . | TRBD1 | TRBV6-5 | TGTGCCAGCAGTTACGGGAGCGACAGGGCTAATGAGCAGTTCTTC | CASSYGSDRANEQFF
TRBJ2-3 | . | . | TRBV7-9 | TGTGCCAGCAGATCACCCGGGGGCACAGATACGCAGTATTTT | CASRSPGGTDTQYF
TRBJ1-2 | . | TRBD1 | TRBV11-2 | TGTGCCTCGCAGGGGGCTCTTGGCTACACCTTC | CASQGALGYTF
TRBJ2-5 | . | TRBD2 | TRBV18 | TGTGCCAGCTCACCACCTATTCCAGCGGGGCAAGAGACCCAGTACTTC | CASSPPIPAGQETQYF
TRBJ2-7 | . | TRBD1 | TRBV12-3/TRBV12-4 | TGTGCCAGCTCCGGGACAGGGCGCTACGAGCAGTACTTC | CASSGTGRYEQYF